This T cell receptor beta chain derives from a study of T cell clonotyping in hematopoietic cell transplantation. For this clone: The antigen is unknown.

Whole-study findings and limits: CD4 and CD8 repertoire contributions could not be separated without sorting. Pathologically expanded recipient clonotypes increased progressively from day 30 to day 180 as diversity fell.

The V and J ends lost 5 bases and 2 bases respectively, with 9 bases between them. The CDR3 has 13 amino acids. CDR1 is MGHRA, CDR2 YSYEKL, per germline. TCRdb keeps only in-frame clones here, not all; method: immunoSEQ multiplex PCR. The repertoire holds under 5,000 clones, with around 90% as singletons. The origin of this receptor is a man aged 35 to 55 in good health. Some clones in this sample may be carry-over from other donors' samples. V and J are TRBV4-1 and TRBJ1-2, with a possible D match to TRBD1 (5 bases). The specimen was peripheral blood mononuclear cells. The CDR3 region is CASSSGPNYGYTF. The CDR3 DNA reads as TGCGCCAGCAGCTCAGGGCCGAACTATGGCTACACCTTC.